Listed here are 11 T cell receptor beta chains from one sample, sequenced in a study of T-cell memory formation after mild COVID-19. One entry per CDR3 protein results from TCRdb running MiXCR on the 5' RACE reads. The sample records about 130,000 distinct CDR3 sequences, approximately 16% being singletons. Specimen: PBMCs or a T cell subset sorted from them (not recorded which). Receptor source: an adult woman who had mild COVID-19 (a few samples of this study predate the infection). Cell type and time point are not known.

This chain uses TRBV7-9 with TRBJ2-5, with D perhaps being TRBD1 or TRBD2 (5 bases each). Germline V lookup: CDR1 SEHNR, CDR2 FQNEAQ (reference sequence). V gave up 3 bases and J gave up 1 base, with 9 bases separating them. This CDR3 region has 14 residues. DNA of the CDR3: TGTGCCAGCAGCTTTGGGGGTGTCCAAGAGACCCAGTACTTC. Amino acids: CASSFGGVQETQYF.

The chain couples TRBV29-1 to TRBJ2-1; 8 bases line up with TRBD2. Per germline, CDR1 SQVTM and CDR2 ANQGSEA. Germline trimming cut 3 bases from V and 6 bases from J; bases unmatched to any gene: 4. The CDR3 is 13 residues long. DNA for the CDR3: TGCAGCGTTGACGGGACTAGTACCAATGAGCAGTTCTTC. Protein product: CSVDGTSTNEQFF.

CDR3: CASSFVQGRDTEAFF. CDR3 DNA: TGTGCCAGCAGCTTTGTGCAAGGGAGAGACACTGAAGCTTTCTTT. The chain links TRBV7-9 to TRBJ1-1; no reliable D call. CDR3 length: 15 amino acids. Per germline, CDR1 SEHNR and CDR2 FQNEAQ (reference sequence). Deletions cut 3 bases from V and 3 bases from J, with 14 bases between.

On this clonotype: A read error may produce the germline difference seen at one junction end. The chain links TRBV9 to TRBJ2-1; weak D call: TRBD1 (5 bases). This CDR3 is 15 amino acids long. The germline CDR1 and CDR2 sequences are SGDLS and YYNGEE. CDR3 bases: TGTGCCAGCAGCGTAGGACCAGGGTCCTTCAATGAGCAGTTCTTC. Encoded protein: CASSVGPGSFNEQFF.

V and J are TRBV3-1 and TRBJ2-7; no clear D gene. V was pared by 4 bases and J by 7 bases, with 14 bases between. The germline gives CDR1 LGHDT, CDR2 YNNKEL (reference sequence). The CDR3 totals 13 residues. CDR3 nucleotides: TGTGCCAGCAGCCTTTCAGACTCCGTGGAGCAGTACTTC. It encodes CASSLSDSVEQYF.

CDR3 region: CASKSGQGAWGTEAFF. As DNA, the CDR3 is TGCGCCAGCAAATCTGGACAGGGGGCATGGGGAACTGAAGCTTTCTTT. J is TRBJ1-1 and V is TRBV5-1, with 11 bases that match TRBD1. Trimming removed 6 bases from V and 5 bases from J; junction bases left unmatched: 12. Germline assignment: CDR1 SGHRS and CDR2 YFSETQ. The CDR3 consists of 16 residues.

The chain carries TRBV10-3 and TRBJ2-7; 16 bases are shared with TRBD2. V lost 0 bases, J lost 0 bases, and 5 bases stayed unmatched. CDR1 and CDR2 from the germline V gene are ENHRY and SYGVKD. The CDR3 totals 19 residues. The CDR3 nucleotides read TGTGCCATCAGTGAGTCTGGGGGACTAGCGGGAGGGCCCTCCTACGAGCAGTACTTC. It codes for CAISESGGLAGGPSYEQYF.

This chain links TRBV3-1 with TRBJ2-6; 10 nucleotides agree with TRBD1. In germline, CDR1 is LGHDT, CDR2 YNNKEL (reference sequence). This CDR3 is 18 amino acids long. The V segment lost 4 bases and the J segment 1 base; nucleotides outside the gene matches: 7. CDR3 nucleotide sequence: TGTGCCAGCAGCCCCACCCGACAGGGGGCATCTGGGGCCAACGTCCTGACTTTC. Protein: CASSPTRQGASGANVLTF.

This clonotype has a handful of counts. The rearrangement links TRBV11-3 to TRBJ1-2, with D hard to call. Trimming left V 3 bases short and J 4 bases short, with 15 bases between. The CDR3 contains 15 residues. Germline CDR1 reads SGHNT; CDR2 reads YENEEA. The CDR3 reads CASSLDPVGGYGYTF. The DNA for the CDR3 is TGTGCCAGCAGCTTGGACCCGGTCGGTGGCTATGGCTACACCTTC.

This clonotype was detected only a few times. The gene calls are TRBV15 and TRBJ2-2; TRBD1 agrees at 9 bases. Trimming took 5 bases from V and 6 from J; bases not matched to a gene: 10. CDR3 length equals 16 residues. Germline values: CDR1 LNHNV, CDR2 YYDKDF (reference sequence). DNA of the CDR3: TGTGCCACCAGCGGAGGGACAGGGCATTATCCCGGGGAGCTGTTTTTT. Translating gives CATSGGTGHYPGELFF. Using reference TRBV15 and TRBJ2-2 for the parts outside the CDR3, the full variable domain is DAMVIQNPRYQVTQFGKPVTLSCSQTLNHNVMYWYQQKSSQAPKLLFHYYDKDFNNEADTPDNFQSRRPNTSFCFLDIRSPGLGDTAMYLCATSGGTGHYPGELFFGEGSRLTVL.

This chain links TRBV5-1 with TRBJ2-1; TRBD1 is a possible D gene (6 bases). The CDR3 is 15 amino acids. Germline V gene sequence: CDR1 SGHRS, CDR2 YFSETQ. Trimming took 1 base from V and 5 from J, leaving 13 bases between them. The CDR3 DNA reads as TGCGCCAGCAGCTTGAGCGGACAGCAAAACAATGAGCAGTTCTTC. As protein: CASSLSGQQNNEQFF.